The rows below give T cell receptor beta chains drawn from one sample of a study of blood T cell repertoires in COVID-19. TCRdb keeps only in-frame clones here, not all; method: immunoSEQ multiplex PCR. The data show some 66,000 clones, approximately 94% seen once. Sequencing was done on a sample of peripheral blood. The origin of the receptors is a man in his 70s with active COVID-19. Both conserved end residues are part of each CDR3. Clone sizes are given selectively: once, few, many, or a class where the clone is expanded.

TRBV5-6	TRBJ2-7	-	CASSFGPGTGYEQYF
TRBV6-6	TRBJ2-5	-	CASQRTGRQETQYF
TRBV5-1	TRBJ2-3	-	CASSLTSGRGDTQYF
TRBV28	TRBJ1-2	-	CASSLGDRFYGYTF
TRBV11-3	TRBJ2-1	-	CASSLGAGSGGAYNEQFF
TRBV5-8	TRBJ1-5	-	CASSSSGTLLSNQPQHF
TRBV12-5	TRBJ2-3	-	CASGAGQGYTDTQYF
TRBV7-3	TRBJ2-1	-	CASSSTGGYNEQFF
TRBV28	TRBJ1-4	-	CASSPWDTDRTEKLFF
TRBV18	TRBJ2-1	-	CASSLRTGSSYNEQFF
TRBV28	TRBJ1-1	-	CASSLSGGSEAFF
TRBV4-1	TRBJ2-1	once	CASSQKLAGGLYNEQFF
TRBV5-1	TRBJ2-1	-	CASSLGGAYNEQFF
TRBV6-5	TRBJ1-2	-	CASRGQGEFNYGYTF
TRBV6-5	TRBJ2-1	-	CASRSPGLYYNEQFF
TRBV7-6	TRBJ2-4	-	CASSLVQGPAKNIQYF
TRBV27	TRBJ1-6	-	CASSPTFIELDSPLHF
TRBV18	TRBJ2-1	-	CASSFPGQGAYNEQFF
TRBV7-2	TRBJ1-6	-	CASSPDRANSPLHF
TRBV5-4	TRBJ2-1	-	CASSPTPGTVVNEQFF
TRBV9	TRBJ2-2	-	CASSDPPDRNTGELFF
TRBV4-1	TRBJ1-1	-	CASSLEPDRQAFF
TRBV5-6	TRBJ2-3	-	CASSYGQMGTDTQYF
TRBV11-2	TRBJ2-5	-	CASSPSLAGGQETQYF
TRBV21-1	TRBJ2-5	-	CASSKERTGGSRQETQYF
TRBV29-1	TRBJ2-1	once	CSVEGDRPYNEQFF
TRBV10-1	TRBJ2-2	-	CASRPGQTNTGELFF
TRBV6-1	TRBJ1-5	once	CASSEGPGLRQPQHF
TRBV9	TRBJ2-7	once	CASSVRTGSYEQYF
TRBV7-8	TRBJ2-3	-	CASSPNTPGGTDTQYF
TRBV7-2	TRBJ2-3	-	CASSSQGLRTDTQYF
TRBV6-2/TRBV6-3	TRBJ2-7	-	CASSNLFGGSYEQYF
TRBV10-3	TRBJ1-5	-	CAIRGGLDQPQHF
TRBV29-1	TRBJ2-6	-	CSALPTSGANVLTF
TRBV27	TRBJ2-3	-	CASSQPAGGLFGTDTQYF
TRBV2	TRBJ2-1	-	CASSERASLWNEQFF
TRBV24-1	TRBJ2-2	-	CATSDLAGGQTGELFF
TRBV3-1/TRBV3-2	TRBJ1-5	-	CASSALGTDSNQPQHF
TRBV5-4	TRBJ1-2	-	CASSWGGQGNYGYTF
TRBV19	TRBJ1-5	once	CASSITEYSNQPQHF
TRBV11-3	TRBJ2-2	-	CASSLGGTENTGELFF
TRBV7-3	TRBJ2-3	-	CASSLNGGAFDTQYF
TRBV19	TRBJ1-5	-	CASSKDRGLSNQPQHF
TRBV6-2/TRBV6-3	TRBJ2-7	once	CASSLRTGISYEQYF
TRBV5-1	TRBJ1-4	-	CASSVRGQDNEKLFF
TRBV5-1	TRBJ1-4	-	CASSLGQGNEKLFF
TRBV9	TRBJ2-2	-	CASSVVASGGRGELFF
TRBV18	TRBJ1-1	-	CASSPTGESEAFF
TRBV10-3	TRBJ2-4	once	CAISDGTVAKNIQYF
TRBV6-1	TRBJ1-2	-	CASSESFATGKKDGYTF
TRBV6-6	TRBJ1-1	-	CASSPSDRGNTEAFF
TRBV18	TRBJ2-7	-	CASSPPYNRGYYEQYF
TRBV29-1	TRBJ1-1	-	CSAAHGTEAFF
TRBV18	TRBJ1-2	-	CASSQRGGDGYTF
TRBV5-4	TRBJ1-1	-	CASSSKQNTEAFF
TRBV4-1	TRBJ2-5	-	CASSQTGTGGSRLQETQYF
TRBV4-1	TRBJ2-1	-	CASSHPSGGEYNEQFF
TRBV28	TRBJ2-4	-	CASSSAWAGQGWAKNIQYF
TRBV18	TRBJ2-5	-	CASSPPQRGYQETQYF
TRBV9	TRBJ2-1	-	CASSVAGSSGGGYNEQFF